This is a list of T cell receptor beta chains from one sample in a study of radiation and T cells in renal cell carcinoma. Data came from immunoSEQ multiplex PCR; TCRdb stores just in-frame clones and leaves some out. The repertoire holds approximately 150,000 clones, with around four fifths as singletons. The sample was blood, taken from a patient whose treatment included radiotherapy and nephrectomy. These receptors were taken from a woman aged 50 to 60 with renal cell carcinoma. The CDR3 runs from the conserved cysteine through the conserved F or W. The D gene is left open where the match is weak.

>11|TRBJ1-5|NA|TRBV6-1
CASSEDTSQHF
TGTGCCAGCAGTGAAGACACTTCCCAGCATTTT
>14|TRBJ1-5|TRBD1|TRBV2
CASSGTGARQPQHF
TGTGCCAGCAGTGGGACAGGGGCTAGGCAGCCCCAGCATTTT
>15|TRBJ1-4|TRBD1|TRBV18
CASSPQRQGNEKLFF
TGTGCCAGCTCACCACAACGACAGGGAAATGAAAAACTGTTTTTT
>10|TRBJ1-2|NA|TRBV20-1
CSAVRSGYTF
TGCAGTGCTGTACGATCTGGCTACACCTTC
>15|TRBJ1-6|TRBD1|TRBV30
CAWSPGGVFNSPLHF
TGTGCCTGGAGTCCAGGGGGCGTCTTTAATTCACCCCTCCACTTT
>11|TRBJ2-7|NA|TRBV7-2
CASSISYEQYF
TGTGCCAGCAGCATCTCCTACGAGCAGTACTTC
>13|TRBJ1-1|TRBD1|TRBV7-2
CASSPGQTSEAFF
TGTGCCAGCAGCCCGGGACAGACAAGTGAAGCTTTCTTT
>15|TRBJ2-1|TRBD2|TRBV4-1
CASSRNVAGANEQFF
TGCGCCAGCAGCCGAAACGTAGCGGGGGCCAATGAGCAGTTCTTC
>14|TRBJ2-7|NA|TRBV4-2
CASSQDSGNREQYF
TGTGCCAGCAGCCAAGATTCCGGGAATCGAGAGCAGTACTTC
>14|TRBJ1-1|NA|TRBV10-3
CAISSEVRNTEAFF
TGTGCCATCAGTTCAGAAGTTCGGAACACTGAAGCTTTCTTT
>11|TRBJ1-1|NA|TRBV20-1
CSAAGTVEAFF
TGCAGTGCCGCCGGGACGGTTGAGGCTTTCTTT